The entry below describes one T cell receptor beta chain. These data belong to a study of blood T cell repertoires in COVID-19. Study context: Researchers got acute and convalescent COVID-19 samples from the United States, Italy and Spain.

Assay used: immunoSEQ multiplex PCR; TCRdb lists only in-frame clones, some missing. The sample contains approximately 70,000 clones, roughly 91% of which appear only once. The CDR3 contains 14 residues. Germline V lookup: CDR1 MNHEY, CDR2 SMNVEV (reference sequence). V dropped 7 bases and J dropped 2 bases, with 13 bases sitting between them. V gene TRBV27 combines with J gene TRBJ2-3; tentative D call: TRBD1 (6 bases). Sequenced: peripheral blood. This clonotype was sampled from a man aged 50 to 60 with active COVID-19. CDR3 sequence: CASKPGTITDTQYF. In DNA form, the CDR3 reads TGTGCCAGCAAGCCCGGGACAATCACAGATACGCAGTATTTT.